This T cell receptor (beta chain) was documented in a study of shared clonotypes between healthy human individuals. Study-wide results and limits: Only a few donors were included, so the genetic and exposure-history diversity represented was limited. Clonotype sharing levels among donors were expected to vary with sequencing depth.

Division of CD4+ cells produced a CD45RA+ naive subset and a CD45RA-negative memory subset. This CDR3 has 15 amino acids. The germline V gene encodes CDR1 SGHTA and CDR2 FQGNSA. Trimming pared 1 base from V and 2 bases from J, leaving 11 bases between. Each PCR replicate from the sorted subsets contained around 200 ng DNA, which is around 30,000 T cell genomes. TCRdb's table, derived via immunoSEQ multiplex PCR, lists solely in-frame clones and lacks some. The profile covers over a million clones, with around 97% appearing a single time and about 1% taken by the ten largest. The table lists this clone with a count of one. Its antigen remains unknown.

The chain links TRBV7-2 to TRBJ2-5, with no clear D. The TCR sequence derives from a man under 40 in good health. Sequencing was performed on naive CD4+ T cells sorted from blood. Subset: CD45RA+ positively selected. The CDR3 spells CASSLDRARQETQYF. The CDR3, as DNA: TGTGCCAGCAGCTTAGATAGAGCGCGACAAGAGACCCAGTACTTC.